The 28 T cell receptor beta chains below were found in one sample sequenced in a study of PD-L1 blockade in urothelial cancer. TCRdb's copy holds only in-frame clones and misses some; the assay was immunoSEQ multiplex PCR. The profile shows some 53,000 clones, approximately 80% of them singletons. The starting material was PBMCs, obtained around atezolizumab (anti-PD-L1) treatment. The origin of the receptors is a man between 65 and 85 years old with urothelial cancer.

The rearrangement uses TRBV11-2 and TRBJ2-5, with TRBD1 matching 7 bases. In germline, CDR1 is SGHAT, CDR2 FQNNGV. The CDR3 extends over 14 amino acids. The J segment lost 5 bases and the V segment lost 5 bases, leaving 8 bases of the junction unmatched. This CDR3 reads CASSPRQGGETQYF. The CDR3 region has the DNA TGTGCCAGCAGCCCTCGACAGGGTGGGGAGACCCAGTACTTC. Full variable domain (missing parts from reference TRBV11-2 and TRBJ2-5): EAGVAQSPRYKIIEKRQSVAFWCNPISGHATLYWYQQILGQGPKLLIQFQNNGVVDDSQLPKDRFSAERLKGVDSTLKIQPAKLEDSAVYLCASSPRQGGETQYFGPGTRLLVL.

This chain links TRBV11-2 with TRBJ2-5; no clear D. With 1 base removed from V and 3 bases from J, the gap between germline ends came to 3 bases. Germline V CDR1 and CDR2: SGHAT, FQNNGV. This CDR3 comprises 12 residues. The CDR3 coding sequence is TGTGCCAGCAGCTTAGTAAAAGAGACCCAGTACTTC. Translating it yields CASSLVKETQYF.

The chain links TRBV5-4 to TRBJ2-2, with 12 positions matching TRBD1. The germline V gene encodes CDR1 SGHNT and CDR2 YYREEE (reference sequence). The CDR3 totals 15 residues. The J segment lost 5 bases and the V segment lost 4 bases, leaving 3 bases of the junction unmatched. CDR3 region: CASSAGQGATGELFF. The CDR3, as DNA: TGTGCCAGCAGCGCGGGACAGGGGGCGACCGGGGAGCTGTTTTTT. Full variable domain (missing parts from reference TRBV5-4 and TRBJ2-2): ETGVTQSPTHLIKTRGQQVTLRCSSQSGHNTVSWYQQALGQGPQFIFQYYREEENGRGNFPPRFSGLQFPNYSSELNVNALELDDSALYLCASSAGQGATGELFFGEGSRLTVL.

This chain joins TRBV27 and TRBJ1-5, with TRBD1 matching over 7 bases. The CDR3 consists of 14 residues. Germline V lookup: CDR1 MNHEY, CDR2 SMNVEV (reference sequence). Trimming removed 6 bases from V and 5 bases from J; junction bases left unmatched: 7. CDR3 nucleotides: TGTGCCAGCAGCCAGGGACAGACCCATCAGCCCCAGCATTTT. Amino acid sequence: CASSQGQTHQPQHF.

The chain combines TRBV6-5 with TRBJ1-5; 10 bases align to TRBD1. V was pared by 4 bases and J by 2 bases, with 5 bases of the junction left unmatched. CDR1 MNHEY and CDR2 SVGAGI come from the germline V gene. The CDR3 sequence is 16 residues long. The CDR3 DNA follows: TGTGCCAGCAGTTCTCGGGACAGGGGAGGCAATCAGCCCCAGCATTTT. This translates into CASSSRDRGGNQPQHF.

The chain has TRBV5-1 and TRBJ1-1; 7 bases are shared with TRBD1. The V and J ends lost 4 bases and 3 bases, in that order; junction bases with no gene match: 3. This CDR3 spans 13 amino acids. The germline V gene has CDR1 SGHRS and CDR2 YFSETQ. As DNA, the CDR3 is TGCGCCAGCAGCCTGGGACAGCACACTGAAGCTTTCTTT. Protein: CASSLGQHTEAFF.

The chain employs TRBV11-2 and TRBJ1-1; D is ambiguous. CDR1 and CDR2 (germline): SGHAT, FQNNGV. Trimming shortened V by 5 bases and J by 1 base, and 14 bases separated the two germline ends. The CDR3 extends over 15 amino acids. CDR3 loop: CASSPRRGGNTEAFF. CDR3 nucleotides: TGTGCCAGCAGCCCGAGGAGAGGAGGGAACACTGAAGCTTTCTTT.

The chain employs TRBV6-5 and TRBJ1-6; no clear D. V was cut by 5 bases and J by 8 bases, with 10 bases left in between. Germline CDR1 is MNHEY and CDR2 is SVGAGI. CDR3 length equals 13 residues. The CDR3 here is CASSRDIDSPLHF. The CDR3 DNA reads as TGTGCCAGCAGTCGTGACATCGATTCACCCCTCCACTTT.

This clone was seen only once. This chain links TRBV14 with TRBJ2-7; D is perhaps TRBD2 (5 bases). The V gene's germline CDR1 is SGHDN and CDR2 FVKESK. V lost 3 bases to trimming and J lost 6 bases, with 12 bases between them. The CDR3 loop spans 13 amino acids. CDR3 in amino acids: CASSQDLEGEQYF. CDR3 DNA: TGTGCCAGCAGCCAGGACCTAGAGGGCGAGCAGTACTTC.

J is TRBJ2-2 and V is TRBV7-8, with D perhaps matching TRBD1 (6 bases). Germline CDR1 is SGHVS and CDR2 is FQNEAQ. This CDR3 comprises 15 residues. Trimming pared 2 bases from V and 3 bases from J, leaving 10 bases between. CDR3 nucleotide sequence: TGTGCCAGCAGCTTAAACAGGGTTGACACCGGGGAGCTGTTTTTT. As protein: CASSLNRVDTGELFF.

This chain joins TRBV5-1 and TRBJ2-4; D possibly corresponds to TRBD1 (5 bases). CDR1 SGHRS and CDR2 YFSETQ come from the germline V gene. This CDR3 has 15 residues. Trimming shortened V by 0 bases and J by 3 bases, and 10 bases separated the two germline ends. The CDR3: CASSLGQGDKNIQYF. The CDR3 DNA reads TGCGCCAGCAGCTTGGGCCAGGGTGACAAAAACATTCAGTACTTC.

The chain links TRBV27 to TRBJ1-2; D is perhaps TRBD1 (5 bases). The CDR3 runs to 13 residues. Germline V lookup: CDR1 MNHEY, CDR2 SMNVEV (reference sequence). V was cut by 6 bases and J by 4 bases, with 12 bases left in between. This chain's CDR3 is CASRQGLFYGYTF. The CDR3 DNA is TGTGCCAGCAGGCAGGGCTTATTCTATGGCTACACCTTC.

This clone was counted a single time. The rearrangement uses TRBV20-1 and TRBJ1-2, with D uncertain. CDR3 length equals 11 residues. V lost 3 bases to trimming and J lost 7 bases, with 9 bases between them. From germline, CDR1 is DFQATT and CDR2 SNEGSKA (reference sequence). CDR3 protein: CSASLPGGYTF. The CDR3 nucleotides read TGCAGTGCTAGCCTACCGGGTGGCTACACCTTC.

The chain has TRBV19 and TRBJ2-3; maybe TRBD2 (6 bases). Looked up from germline, CDR1 is LNHDA and CDR2 is SQIVND (reference sequence). V was trimmed by 6 bases and J by 2 bases, leaving 18 bases between them. CDR3 length equals 16 residues. The CDR3, as DNA: TGTGCCAGTAGCCGGGCGGGGAATTGGGTCACAGATACGCAGTATTTT. This sequence encodes CASSRAGNWVTDTQYF.

This clone has a single count. This rearrangement joins TRBV7-2 to TRBJ2-2, with a weak D call TRBD1 (6 bases). CDR1 SGHTA and CDR2 FQGNSA come from the germline V gene. The CDR3 is made up of 16 amino acids. Trimming pared 5 bases from V and 0 bases from J, leaving 13 bases between. The DNA for the CDR3 is TGTGCCAGCAGCCAACCGACAGGAACGAACACCGGGGAGCTGTTTTTT. It translates to CASSQPTGTNTGELFF.

The chain combines TRBV5-4 with TRBJ2-7; D remains unclear. The CDR3 has 14 residues. Germline CDR1 is SGHNT and CDR2 is YYREEE (reference sequence). The V and J ends lost 3 bases and 7 bases respectively, with 17 bases between them. DNA for the CDR3: TGTGCCAGCAGCTCGGCTAGACGAACTCATGAGCAGTACTTC. Translated: CASSSARRTHEQYF.

The CDR3 DNA sequence: TGCGCCAGCAGCCCCTGGGGTGGGAGGGCCGAAGATACGCAGTATTTT. This sequence encodes CASSPWGGRAEDTQYF. This chain connects TRBV5-1 to TRBJ2-3, with 7 nucleotides matching TRBD2. The CDR3 is 16 residues long. Germline CDR1 and CDR2: SGHRS and YFSETQ. V trimming: 4 bases; J trimming: 5 bases; junction bases outside the gene matches: 13.

The J gene is TRBJ1-4, the V gene TRBV5-1; no definite D call. Germline CDR1 is SGHRS and CDR2 is YFSETQ. The CDR3 is 14 residues long. V dropped 4 bases and J dropped 8 bases, with 15 bases sitting between them. CDR3 loop: CASSMTGEREKLFF. The CDR3 region has the DNA TGCGCCAGCAGCATGACGGGAGAGCGCGAAAAACTGTTTTTT.

The chain couples TRBV11-2 to TRBJ2-5; TRBD2 aligns across 9 bases. In germline, CDR1 is SGHAT, CDR2 FQNNGV. The CDR3 runs to 15 residues. Trimming removed 5 bases from V and 5 bases from J; junction bases left unmatched: 9. CDR3 sequence: CASSPSGMGGETQYF. CDR3 coding DNA: TGTGCCAGCAGCCCTAGCGGGATGGGAGGGGAGACCCAGTACTTC.

The chain carries TRBV7-2 and TRBJ1-5, with D uncertain. Trimming left V 1 base short and J 5 bases short, with 6 bases between. The CDR3 has 13 amino acids. Germline V gives CDR1 SGHTA, CDR2 FQGNSA. The CDR3 loop is CASSLVRYQPQHF. DNA of the CDR3: TGTGCCAGCAGCTTAGTGAGGTATCAGCCCCAGCATTTT.

The chain has TRBV5-6 and TRBJ2-3, with 11 bases identical to TRBD1. CDR3 length: 15 residues. The J segment lost 3 bases and the V segment lost 2 bases, leaving 2 bases of the junction unmatched. The germline gives CDR1 SGHDT, CDR2 YYEEEE. CDR3 loop: CASSFGQGATDTQYF. In DNA, the CDR3 is TGTGCCAGCAGCTTCGGACAGGGGGCGACAGATACGCAGTATTTT.

This clone was seen only a few times. V and J are TRBV15 and TRBJ1-3; TRBD1 is a possible D gene (5 bases). CDR1 and CDR2 (germline): LNHNV, YYDKDF (reference sequence). With 0 bases removed from V and 6 bases from J, the gap between germline ends came to 9 bases. The CDR3 has 14 amino acids. As DNA, the CDR3 is TGTGCCACCAGCAGAGATCGACAGATAAACACCATATATTTT. Translating it yields CATSRDRQINTIYF.

This sequence joins TRBV7-2 and TRBJ1-6; a possible D gene is TRBD1 (5 bases). V lost 5 bases and J 10 bases, leaving 18 bases between the germline ends. Germline CDR1 SGHTA, CDR2 FQGNSA. This CDR3 spans 15 amino acids. For the CDR3, the DNA is TGTGCCAGCAGCCAAGGAACCCAGGGTTACTCACCCCTCCACTTT. Protein sequence: CASSQGTQGYSPLHF.

The chain employs TRBV2 and TRBJ1-2, with 10 bases lining up with TRBD1. V lost 8 bases and J lost 8; bases outside the gene matches: 8. This CDR3 is 13 amino acids long. From germline, CDR1 is SNHLY and CDR2 FYNNEI. CDR3 DNA: TGTGCCAGCGGTCAGACAGGGGGCTCGGGCTACACCTTC. As protein: CASGQTGGSGYTF.

This clone was seen a handful of times. V gene TRBV2 combines with J gene TRBJ2-7; TRBD1 matches at 8 bases. J was trimmed by 6 bases and V by 2 bases; bases with no gene match: 3. The germline V gene has CDR1 SNHLY and CDR2 FYNNEI. The CDR3 runs 13 residues. The DNA for the CDR3 is TGTGCCAGCAGTGAATGGACAGGGTCCGAGCAGTACTTC. It codes for CASSEWTGSEQYF.

V and J are TRBV20-1 and TRBJ1-2, with D hard to call. The CDR3 runs 11 residues. Per germline, CDR1 DFQATT and CDR2 SNEGSKA (reference sequence). The germline V and J ends were trimmed by 1 base and 3 bases, with 3 bases remaining between them. DNA of the CDR3: TGCAGTGCTAGAGGAGACTATGGCTACACCTTC. It specifies CSARGDYGYTF.

This chain connects TRBV7-2 to TRBJ2-7, with D possibly being TRBD2 (5 bases). The CDR3 has 12 amino acids. V lost 2 bases, J lost 4 bases, and 6 bases lay in between. Looked up from germline, CDR1 is SGHTA and CDR2 is FQGNSA. The CDR3 here is CASSLSGYEQYF. The CDR3 region has the DNA TGTGCCAGCAGCTTATCGGGGTACGAGCAGTACTTC.

CDR3 coding DNA: TGTGCCAGCTCACCTAGACAGGGGACGGATTCACCCCTCCACTTT. This sequence encodes CASSPRQGTDSPLHF. This chain joins TRBV18 and TRBJ1-6; TRBD1 matches at 8 bases. The CDR3 runs to 15 residues. V dropped 3 bases and J dropped 8; count of bases not matched to a gene: 6. Looked up from germline, CDR1 is KGHSH and CDR2 is LQKENI.